This paragraph reports one T cell receptor beta chain. Its specificity is not known. This sample was included in a study of siplizumab effects on memory and regulatory T cells. Study-wide results and caveats: Assignment of a naive or memory phenotype failed for roughly 80-96% of the proliferating CD4+ or CD8+ clones.

Assays examined about 10^5 TCR templates per sample. TCRdb keeps only in-frame clones here, not all; method: immunoSEQ multiplex PCR. Among approximately 90,000 clones listed, 94% were seen once. The sequence was obtained from a human donor in good health. Sequencing was carried out using non-Treg CD4+ T cells sorted from blood.

For the CDR3, the DNA is TGTGCCAGCAGCCCCGGTGTGGGGGACGTCTATGGCTACACCTTC. Its protein product is CASSPGVGDVYGYTF. The V call is TRBV5-4, the J call TRBJ1-2; possible D gene TRBD1, 5 bases. The germline V gene has CDR1 SGHNT and CDR2 YYREEE (reference sequence). V was clipped by 4 bases and J by 4 bases, with 17 bases between them. This CDR3 is built from 15 residues.